A selection of T cell receptor beta chains follows, all from one sample in a study of blood T cell repertoires in COVID-19. Assay: immunoSEQ multiplex PCR; the TCRdb copy retains only in-frame clones and omits some. This repertoire shows 130,000 to 150,000 clones, over 80% found once; its top ten account for over 9%. The material sequenced was PBMCs or T cells enriched from blood (not recorded which). These receptors all stem from a man in his 60s who had recovered from COVID-19. Each CDR3 is given with its conserved first and last residue. A D gene is named only where the DNA matches it firmly. Size values are once, few and many counts, or a class for expanded clones, and some rows have none.

d_gene	j_gene	abundance	v_gene	CDR3aa	CDR3nt
NA	TRBJ1-2	once	TRBV14	CASSQDRGYGYTF	TGTGCCAGCAGCCAAGATAGGGGGTACGGCTACACCTTC
TRBD1	TRBJ2-1	NA	TRBV7-9	CASRTGGSYNEQFF	TGTGCCAGCAGGACAGGGGGATCCTACAATGAGCAGTTCTTC
NA	TRBJ1-3	NA	TRBV13	CASSLAGSWGNTIYF	TGTGCCAGCAGCTTAGCGGGGTCTTGGGGAAACACCATATATTTT
NA	TRBJ2-7	NA	TRBV5-4	CASSPRTDLSYEQYF	TGTGCCAGCAGCCCCCGGACAGATCTATCCTACGAGCAGTACTTC
NA	TRBJ1-2	once	TRBV28	CASSSLQGLGYTF	TGTGCCAGCAGTTCGCTACAGGGTTTGGGCTACACCTTC
NA	TRBJ2-6	NA	TRBV29-1	CSVTAGVGANVLTF	TGCAGCGTTACTGCAGGGGTCGGGGCCAACGTCCTGACTTTC
NA	TRBJ1-2	NA	TRBV29-1	CSVSMGRGERKGYTF	TGCAGCGTTTCAATGGGTCGGGGGGAGCGAAAGGGCTACACCTTC
NA	TRBJ2-5	NA	TRBV12-3/TRBV12-4	CASSGTYPGTQYF	TGTGCCAGCAGTGGGACTTACCCAGGGACCCAGTACTTC
TRBD1	TRBJ1-6	NA	TRBV5-5	CASSLWTGDNSPLHF	TGTGCCAGCAGCTTATGGACAGGGGATAATTCACCCCTCCACTTT
TRBD1	TRBJ1-1	NA	TRBV5-6	CASSLTGPNTEAFF	TGTGCCAGCAGCCTGACAGGGCCGAACACTGAAGCTTTCTTT
TRBD1	TRBJ1-6	NA	TRBV30	CAWGRTGSDSPLHF	TGTGCCTGGGGGAGGACAGGCTCAGATTCACCCCTCCACTTT
NA	TRBJ1-1	NA	TRBV3-1/TRBV3-2	CASSQDGAGTEAFF	TGTGCCAGCAGCCAGGATGGGGCGGGGACTGAAGCTTTCTTT
NA	TRBJ2-7	NA	TRBV12-3/TRBV12-4	CASSVGYEQYF	TGTGCCAGCAGCGTCGGTTACGAGCAGTACTTC
NA	TRBJ1-2	NA	TRBV28	CASRAGFGVYGYTF	TGTGCCAGCAGGGCAGGGTTTGGTGTCTATGGCTACACCTTC
NA	TRBJ2-7	NA	TRBV14	CASSQVRDEQYF	TGTGCCAGCAGCCAAGTCCGGGACGAGCAGTACTTC
NA	TRBJ2-7	NA	TRBV7-6	CASSLFFVGEGVRSYEQYF	TGTGCCAGCAGCTTATTTTTTGTGGGGGAGGGGGTGAGGTCCTACGAGCAGTACTTC
TRBD1	TRBJ1-1	NA	TRBV28	CASSLWTGPNTEAFF	TGTGCCAGCAGTTTATGGACAGGGCCCAACACTGAAGCTTTCTTT
NA	TRBJ1-1	once	TRBV5-4	CASSLRGNTEAFF	TGTGCCAGCAGCTTGCGCGGGAACACTGAAGCTTTCTTT
TRBD1	TRBJ2-5	once	TRBV3-1/TRBV3-2	CASSPRGQGAETQYF	TGTGCCAGCAGCCCTCGTGGGCAGGGGGCTGAGACCCAGTACTTC
TRBD1	TRBJ1-5	few	TRBV25-1	CASKGQGGNQPQHF	TGTGCCAGCAAAGGACAGGGCGGCAATCAGCCCCAGCATTTT
NA	TRBJ2-7	NA	TRBV5-8	CASTRWTASPYEQYF	TGTGCCAGCACCAGATGGACAGCTTCGCCCTACGAGCAGTACTTC
NA	TRBJ2-5	NA	TRBV28	CASSLPQETQYF	TGTGCCAGCAGCCTCCCGCAAGAGACCCAGTACTTC
TRBD1	TRBJ2-1	NA	TRBV30	CAWSRGTDKHNEQFF	TGTGCCTGGAGTAGGGGGACAGACAAACACAATGAGCAGTTCTTC
NA	TRBJ1-6	NA	TRBV3-1/TRBV3-2	CASSPTSSYNSPLHF	TGTGCCAGCAGCCCGACTAGCTCCTATAATTCACCCCTCCACTTT
TRBD1	TRBJ2-7	NA	TRBV9	CASSVRTGIPYEQYF	TGTGCCAGCAGCGTCCGGACAGGGATTCCCTACGAGCAGTACTTC
TRBD1	TRBJ1-4	NA	TRBV7-8	CASSGTGVGNEKLFF	TGTGCCAGCAGCGGTACAGGGGTGGGTAATGAAAAACTGTTTTTT
TRBD1	TRBJ1-2	NA	TRBV3-1/TRBV3-2	CASSPDNRGGGYTF	TGTGCCAGCAGCCCTGATAACAGGGGTGGAGGCTACACCTTC
NA	TRBJ1-2	NA	TRBV29-1	CSVSSSGLYGYTF	TGCAGCGTCTCCTCCAGCGGCTTATATGGCTACACCTTC
NA	TRBJ2-1	NA	TRBV24-1	CATSGRDSYNEQFF	TGTGCCACCAGTGGGAGGGACAGCTACAATGAGCAGTTCTTC
TRBD1	TRBJ1-4	once	TRBV24-1	CATSAGGADEKLFF	TGTGCCACCAGTGCAGGGGGCGCGGATGAAAAACTGTTTTTT
NA	TRBJ1-6	NA	TRBV29-1	CSVGEVDSPLHF	TGCAGCGTTGGGGAGGTAGATTCACCCCTCCACTTT
NA	TRBJ2-4	NA	TRBV28	CASSFNPLLIQYF	TGTGCCAGCAGTTTTAATCCACTCTTGATTCAGTACTTC
TRBD1	TRBJ2-5	NA	TRBV2	CASSSPGQGAETQYF	TGTGCCAGCAGTTCACCGGGACAGGGGGCTGAGACCCAGTACTTC
TRBD1	TRBJ2-2	NA	TRBV6-5	CASRGTDTGELFF	TGTGCCAGCAGGGGGACAGACACCGGGGAGCTGTTTTTT
NA	TRBJ2-4	NA	TRBV3-1/TRBV3-2	CASSRSTWTADIQYF	TGTGCCAGCAGCCGCAGTACCTGGACAGCGGACATTCAGTACTTC
TRBD2	TRBJ2-1	few	TRBV11-2	CASSLVTSGRYNEQFF	TGTGCCAGCAGCTTAGTGACTAGCGGGAGATACAATGAGCAGTTCTTC
TRBD1	TRBJ2-7	NA	TRBV18	CASSIPTGVDNEQYF	TGTGCCAGCTCAATTCCTACAGGGGTTGATAACGAGCAGTACTTC
NA	TRBJ2-5	NA	TRBV7-3	CASSLVGWGLETQYF	TGTGCCAGCAGCTTAGTCGGTTGGGGGCTTGAGACCCAGTACTTC
TRBD2	TRBJ2-5	NA	TRBV28	CASSSTGTSSWGQETQYF	TGTGCCAGCAGTTCAACCGGGACTAGTTCTTGGGGCCAAGAGACCCAGTACTTC
NA	TRBJ2-1	NA	TRBV28	CASSQDSHSYNEQFF	TGTGCCAGCAGCCAGGACAGCCACTCCTACAATGAGCAGTTCTTC
TRBD1	TRBJ2-1	few	TRBV5-5	CASSLGPGGTYNEQFF	TGTGCCAGCAGCTTGGGCCCAGGGGGTACCTACAATGAGCAGTTCTTC
TRBD1	TRBJ1-6	once	TRBV19	CASSLWDSSNSPLHF	TGTGCCAGTAGTCTTTGGGACAGCTCCAATTCACCCCTCCACTTT
TRBD1	TRBJ1-5	NA	TRBV19	CASSIGQGRRPQHF	TGTGCCAGTAGTATCGGACAGGGCCGACGGCCCCAGCATTTT
TRBD2	TRBJ2-2	once	TRBV7-7	CASSLLAGGPGELFF	TGTGCCAGCAGCTTACTAGCGGGGGGGCCCGGGGAGCTGTTTTTT
TRBD1	TRBJ2-1	NA	TRBV27	CASSFGRDRAYNEQFF	TGTGCCAGCAGTTTTGGCCGGGACAGGGCCTACAATGAGCAGTTCTTC
NA	TRBJ2-1	NA	TRBV19	CASIKRSGGPSSYNEQFF	TGTGCCAGTATAAAAAGGTCAGGCGGGCCGAGCTCCTACAATGAGCAGTTCTTC
NA	TRBJ2-7	NA	TRBV2	CASSAGLNYEQYF	TGTGCCAGCAGTGCGGGACTCAACTACGAGCAGTACTTC
TRBD1	TRBJ1-6	NA	TRBV28	CASSLYRGDSPLHF	TGTGCCAGCAGTTTGTACAGGGGCGATTCACCCCTCCACTTT